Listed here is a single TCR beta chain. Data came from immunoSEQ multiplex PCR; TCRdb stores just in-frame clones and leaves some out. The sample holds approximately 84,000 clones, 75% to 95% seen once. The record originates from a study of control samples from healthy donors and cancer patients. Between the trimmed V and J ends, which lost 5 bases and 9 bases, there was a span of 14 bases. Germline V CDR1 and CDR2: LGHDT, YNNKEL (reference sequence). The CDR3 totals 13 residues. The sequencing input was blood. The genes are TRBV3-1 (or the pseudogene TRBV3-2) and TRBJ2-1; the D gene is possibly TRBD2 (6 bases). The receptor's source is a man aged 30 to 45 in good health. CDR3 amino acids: CASSAHLGGEQFF. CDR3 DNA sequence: TGTGCCAGCAGCGCTCACTTGGGGGGTGAGCAGTTCTTC.